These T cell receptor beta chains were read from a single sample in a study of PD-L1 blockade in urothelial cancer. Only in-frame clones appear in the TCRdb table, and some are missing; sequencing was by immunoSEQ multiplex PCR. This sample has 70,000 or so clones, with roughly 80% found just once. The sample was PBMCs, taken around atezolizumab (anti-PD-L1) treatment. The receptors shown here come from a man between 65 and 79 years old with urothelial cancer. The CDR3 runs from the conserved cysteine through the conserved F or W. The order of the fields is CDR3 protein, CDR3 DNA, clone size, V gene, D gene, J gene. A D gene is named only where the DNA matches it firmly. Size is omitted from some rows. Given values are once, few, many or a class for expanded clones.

CASSESRRAHADTQYF,TGTGCCAGCAGTGAATCCCGGAGGGCCCATGCGGATACGCAGTATTTT,.,TRBV25-1,.,TRBJ2-3
CASSKTGTANTEAFF,TGTGCCAGTAGTAAAACCGGGACAGCGAACACTGAAGCTTTCTTT,.,TRBV19,TRBD1,TRBJ1-1
CASSDPGLATRQQRTDTQYF,TGTGCCAGCAGTGACCCTGGCCTAGCTACGAGACAACAACGCACAGATACGCAGTATTTT,.,TRBV2,.,TRBJ2-3
CASSRGGENTIYF,TGCGCCAGCAGCCGCGGGGGGGAAAACACCATATATTTT,.,TRBV5-1,.,TRBJ1-3
CAWSAPQGFGNQPQHF,TGTGCCTGGAGTGCCCCACAGGGATTCGGCAATCAGCCCCAGCATTTT,.,TRBV30,.,TRBJ1-5
CASSLGRGNTEAFF,TGTGCCAGCAGTTTGGGCAGGGGAAACACTGAAGCTTTCTTT,.,TRBV27,.,TRBJ1-1
CASSLELAGVAEQYF,TGTGCCAGCAGCTTAGAACTAGCGGGAGTGGCCGAGCAGTACTTC,.,TRBV7-8,TRBD2,TRBJ2-7
CASTQEAVNTGELFF,TGTGCCAGCACCCAAGAGGCGGTCAACACCGGGGAGCTGTTTTTT,.,TRBV11-2,.,TRBJ2-2
CASRFGAAWGYTF,TGTGCCAGCAGATTTGGGGCCGCATGGGGCTACACCTTC,.,TRBV28,.,TRBJ1-2
CASSRRDENYEQYF,TGCGCCAGCAGCCGGCGGGACGAAAACTACGAGCAGTACTTC,.,TRBV4-1,.,TRBJ2-7
CASSDGAGLGEKLFF,TGTGCCAGCAGTGATGGGGCAGGTTTGGGTGAAAAACTGTTTTTT,.,TRBV25-1,.,TRBJ1-4
CASVDLREGTDTQYF,TGTGCCAGTGTAGATCTCCGGGAGGGCACAGATACGCAGTATTTT,.,TRBV19,TRBD2,TRBJ2-3
CAISTGPYSYGYTF,TGTGCCATTTCGACAGGGCCTTATTCCTATGGCTACACCTTC,.,TRBV28,TRBD1,TRBJ1-2
CASSLLTSGSGSYNEQFF,TGTGCCAGCAGTCTCTTGACTAGCGGGAGCGGCTCCTACAATGAGCAGTTCTTC,.,TRBV28,TRBD2,TRBJ2-1
CASSADLAEQYF,TGTGCCAGCTCAGCGGATTTAGCCGAGCAGTACTTC,.,TRBV18,.,TRBJ2-7
CASNEGTSSLTQYF,TGTGCCAGCAACGAGGGAACCTCCTCATTAACGCAGTATTTT,.,TRBV5-5,.,TRBJ2-3
CASSLSVSGANVLTF,TGTGCCAGCAGCCTATCGGTGTCTGGGGCCAACGTCCTGACTTTC,.,TRBV7-9,.,TRBJ2-6
CAWSVQGRDTQYF,TGTGCCTGGAGTGTACAGGGACGAGATACGCAGTATTTT,few,TRBV30,.,TRBJ2-3
CASSLARVYGGYTF,TGTGCCAGCAGCTTGGCCAGGGTTTACGGTGGCTACACCTTC,.,TRBV5-8,.,TRBJ1-2
CASSSTSGSYNEQFF,TGTGCCAGCAGCAGCACTAGCGGGTCCTACAATGAGCAGTTCTTC,.,TRBV7-2,TRBD2,TRBJ2-1
CASSQPGTSGTDTQYF,TGTGCCAGCAGTCAACCTGGGACTAGCGGCACAGATACGCAGTATTTT,.,TRBV28,TRBD2,TRBJ2-3
CASSLERDSNEQFF,TGCGCCAGCTCCCTGGAAAGAGACAGCAATGAGCAGTTCTTC,.,TRBV5-1,.,TRBJ2-1
CASSLTGFEAFF,TGTGCCAGCAGCTTGACGGGTTTTGAAGCTTTCTTT,.,TRBV5-5,.,TRBJ1-1
CASGLTGPGEQYF,TGTGCCAGCGGTCTTACAGGACCAGGCGAGCAGTACTTC,few,TRBV2,.,TRBJ2-7
CASSVAGGYTGELFF,TGTGCCAGCAGCGTAGCAGGGGGCTACACCGGGGAGCTGTTTTTT,once,TRBV9,TRBD1,TRBJ2-2
CASAERDRRDYEQYF,TGTGCCAGCGCAGAAAGGGACAGGAGAGACTACGAGCAGTACTTC,.,TRBV6-6,TRBD1,TRBJ2-7
CASNSNGRSGDTQYF,TGTGCCAGTAATTCGAACGGGAGGTCGGGAGATACGCAGTATTTT,.,TRBV19,TRBD2,TRBJ2-3
CASSPRLVHKETQYF,TGTGCCAGCAGTCCGAGACTAGTTCATAAAGAGACCCAGTACTTC,.,TRBV28,.,TRBJ2-5
CASSQLAGDVGANVLTF,TGTGCCAGCAGTCAACTAGCGGGAGACGTTGGGGCCAACGTCCTGACTTTC,.,TRBV28,TRBD2,TRBJ2-6
CAINRDGTDTQYF,TGTGCCATCAACAGGGACGGCACAGATACGCAGTATTTT,.,TRBV10-3,.,TRBJ2-3
CASSGGTGLATEAFF,TGTGCCAGCAGTGGAGGGACAGGGTTGGCCACTGAAGCTTTCTTT,.,TRBV28,TRBD1,TRBJ1-1
CASSSNSRTDQETQYF,TGTGCCAGCAGCTCCAACTCTAGGACAGATCAAGAGACCCAGTACTTC,.,TRBV7-2,.,TRBJ2-5
CASSSGRGQTEAFF,TGTGCCAGCAGCTCGGGAAGGGGGCAGACTGAAGCTTTCTTT,.,TRBV11-1,TRBD1,TRBJ1-1
CASSFRPGGWQYF,TGTGCCAGCAGTTTCCGTCCAGGGGGATGGCAGTACTTC,.,TRBV28,TRBD1,TRBJ2-7
CASGLATASQDRGSQPQHF,TGTGCTAGTGGTTTGGCCACAGCTTCTCAGGACAGGGGAAGTCAGCCCCAGCATTTT,.,TRBV12-5,TRBD1,TRBJ1-5
CASSLGLSPIQYF,TGTGCCAGCAGCTTAGGACTTTCTCCCATTCAGTACTTC,.,TRBV7-9,.,TRBJ2-4
CASSIVGSPNTEAFF,TGTGCCAGTAGTATAGTGGGCAGCCCTAACACTGAAGCTTTCTTT,.,TRBV19,.,TRBJ1-1
CASSSTGRPEKLFF,TGTGCCAGCTCATCGACAGGAAGGCCTGAAAAACTGTTTTTT,.,TRBV18,.,TRBJ1-4
CASRLLQRKETQYF,TGTGCCAGCAGGCTCCTCCAGCGGAAAGAGACCCAGTACTTC,.,TRBV2,.,TRBJ2-5
CASSLAWTPATNEKLFF,TGTGCCAGCAGCTTGGCTTGGACACCCGCAACTAATGAAAAACTGTTTTTT,.,TRBV5-5,.,TRBJ1-4
CASTGLGNTEAFF,TGTGCCAGTACCGGACTGGGGAACACTGAAGCTTTCTTT,.,TRBV19,.,TRBJ1-1
CASKSGVVGNQPQHF,TGTGCCAGCAAGTCGGGGGTTGTTGGCAATCAGCCCCAGCATTTT,.,TRBV27,.,TRBJ1-5
CASSATRYQETQYF,TGTGCCAGCAGCGCCACGCGGTACCAAGAGACCCAGTACTTC,.,TRBV9,.,TRBJ2-5
CASMRGTGANEKLFF,TGTGCCAGCATGCGGGGTACAGGGGCTAATGAAAAACTGTTTTTT,once,TRBV6-1,TRBD1,TRBJ1-4
CASSLVGGAVVETQYF,TGTGCCAGCAGCTTAGTGGGGGGGGCAGTCGTTGAGACCCAGTACTTC,.,TRBV11-2,.,TRBJ2-5
CARSTTGVTGELFF,TGTGCCAGAAGCACAACAGGGGTCACCGGGGAGCTGTTTTTT,.,TRBV5-3,TRBD1,TRBJ2-2
CASSIGGYRSEKLFF,TGTGCCAGTAGTATAGGAGGGTACAGATCGGAAAAACTGTTTTTT,.,TRBV19,.,TRBJ1-4
CASWHRINYGYTF,TGTGCCAGTTGGCACAGAATTAACTATGGCTACACCTTC,.,TRBV19,.,TRBJ1-2
CASSGTSGRVSGELFF,TGCGCCAGCAGCGGGACTAGCGGGAGAGTTTCCGGGGAGCTGTTTTTT,once,TRBV10-2,TRBD2,TRBJ2-2
CASSDRTGDEQFF,TGTGCCAGTAGTGATAGGACAGGCGATGAGCAGTTCTTC,.,TRBV19,TRBD1,TRBJ2-1
CASSPGGRQYF,TGTGCCAGCAGCCCAGGGGGGAGGCAGTATTTT,.,TRBV9,.,TRBJ2-3
CASSVRGDREAYEQYF,TGTGCCAGCAGCGTAAGGGGGGACAGGGAAGCCTACGAGCAGTACTTC,.,TRBV9,TRBD1,TRBJ2-7
CASRIEGAGELFF,TGCGCCAGCAGGATTGAAGGGGCCGGGGAGCTGTTTTTT,.,TRBV10-1,.,TRBJ2-2
CSVGRGGMDNEQFF,TGCAGCGTTGGGCGAGGGGGCATGGACAATGAGCAGTTCTTC,.,TRBV29-1,TRBD1,TRBJ2-1
CASSGRGSSYEQYF,TGTGCCAGCAGCGGCAGGGGGAGCTCCTACGAGCAGTACTTC,.,TRBV6-1,TRBD1,TRBJ2-7
CASSPQLAGGETQYF,TGTGCCAGCAGCCCTCAACTAGCGGGAGGGGAGACCCAGTACTTC,.,TRBV9,TRBD2,TRBJ2-5
CASGGRAGGAKNIQYF,TGCGCCAGCGGGGGGAGAGCGGGCGGTGCCAAAAACATTCAGTACTTC,once,TRBV4-1,.,TRBJ2-4
CASIPGGVFGFSSTDTQYF,TGCGCCAGCATTCCAGGGGGAGTTTTCGGGTTCTCTAGCACAGATACGCAGTATTTT,.,TRBV5-1,TRBD1,TRBJ2-3